This T cell receptor beta chain was identified in a study of OX40 agonist ivuxolimab in advanced cancers. Overall study context: Partial responses occurred in Three dose-escalation patients, one with hepatocellular carcinoma and two with cutaneous melanoma. Regarding the study as a whole: On average, CD8+ T cells showed a greater number of expanded clones than CD4+.

Produced via immunoSEQ multiplex PCR; TCRdb's table is partial and in-frame only. The table includes about 46,000 clones, around 86% detected once. With regard to this clone: Its antigen remains unidentified.

Autoimmune disease history or systemic immunosuppression disqualified patients. Germline V gene lookup returns CDR1 LNHDA and CDR2 SQIVND (reference sequence). This CDR3 contains 15 residues. V lost 7 bases, J lost 2 bases, and 9 bases stayed unmatched. The chain carries TRBV19 and TRBJ1-2; 8 bases align to TRBD1. The source material was CD4+ or CD8+ T cells sorted from blood, sampled in a trial of the OX40 agonist ivuxolimab. The receptor was derived from an adult with an advanced solid tumor such as melanoma, head and neck, liver or kidney cancer. Here the CDR3 DNA reads TGTGCCAGTACCCAAGGGCGGACAGGGAACTATGGCTACACCTTC. Translation: CASTQGRTGNYGYTF.